This T cell receptor (beta chain) was recovered during a study of blood T cell repertoires in COVID-19. The CDR3 has 16 residues. Germline V lookup: CDR1 LNHDA, CDR2 SQIVND (reference sequence). The V gene lost 7 bases and the J gene lost 4 bases, with 20 bases spanning the gap. Generated by immunoSEQ multiplex PCR, the TCRdb table keeps only in-frame clones and is missing some. The repertoire holds more than 250,000 clones, with nearly 90% as singletons. Sequencing input: PBMCs or T cells enriched from blood (not recorded which). This clonotype was sampled from a woman in her 30s who had recovered from COVID-19. The chain recombines TRBV19 with TRBJ1-5, with D tentatively TRBD1 (6 bases). CDR3 in DNA: TGTGCCAGTACCAAAAGGGTCGGGCAGGGGAATCAGCCCCAGCATTTT. Translating it yields CASTKRVGQGNQPQHF.